The rows below give T cell receptor beta chains drawn from one sample of a study of immune evolution from preneoplasia to lung adenocarcinoma. Sequenced by immunoSEQ multiplex PCR; TCRdb stores in-frame clones only, minus some. The sample contains fewer than 6,000 clones, about four fifths of which appear only once. The specimen sequenced was FFPE normal lung tissue adjacent to the tumor. Source of these receptors: a person aged 50-75 years with lung adenocarcinoma. CDR3s include the opening cysteine and the closing phenylalanine or tryptophan. A D gene is named only where the DNA matches it firmly. Clone size is shown for a subset of rows, as once, few, many or a class of expanded clone.

V	size	J	D	DNA	CDR3
TRBV6-5	-	TRBJ2-1	TRBD2	TGTGCCAGCAGTTACGAGCGGGGAAGCAATGAGCAGTTCTTC	CASSYERGSNEQFF
TRBV10-1	-	TRBJ2-1	TRBD2	TGCGCCAGCAGTGAGGGACTAGCGGGAGTGGGTTCCTACAATGAGCAGTTCTTC	CASSEGLAGVGSYNEQFF
TRBV7-9	-	TRBJ2-1	-	TGTGCCAGCAGCTCCTACGGGAGTCACTTTACCCTAAATGAGCAGTTCTTC	CASSSYGSHFTLNEQFF
TRBV5-4	-	TRBJ2-1	TRBD1	TGTGCCAGCACTAGGACAGGGAACTACAATGAGCAGTTCTTC	CASTRTGNYNEQFF
TRBV6-5	-	TRBJ1-2	TRBD1	TGTGCCAGCAGGTTAACGACAGGGTGGTATGGCTACACCTTC	CASRLTTGWYGYTF
TRBV29-1	-	TRBJ1-2	-	TGCAGCGTTGAACTTTTGGGCTACAACTATGGCTACACCTTC	CSVELLGYNYGYTF
TRBV28	-	TRBJ1-1	-	TGTGCCAGCACCCCCGGGGGAGCGCTTGAAGCTTTCTTT	CASTPGGALEAFF
TRBV28	-	TRBJ2-7	TRBD2	TGTGCCAGCAGGGAACTACTAGCGGGACCCTCGAAGGGGTACTTC	CASRELLAGPSKGYF
TRBV2	-	TRBJ2-5	-	TGTGCCAGCCGGAAGTTAGAGACCCAGTACTTC	CASRKLETQYF
TRBV5-4	-	TRBJ2-3	TRBD1	TGTGCCAGCAGCCTCACAGGGGGCATAGATACGCAGTATTTT	CASSLTGGIDTQYF
TRBV11-2	-	TRBJ1-4	-	TGTGCCAGCAGCTTAAAAGCAACTAATGAAAAACTGTTTTTT	CASSLKATNEKLFF
TRBV9	-	TRBJ2-3	-	TGTGCCAGCAGCGTTAGGGCAGATACGCAGTATTTT	CASSVRADTQYF
TRBV5-4	-	TRBJ2-3	-	TGTGCCAGCAGCTTGGTTAGCGCACCAACGCAGTATTTT	CASSLVSAPTQYF
TRBV28	-	TRBJ1-2	-	TGTGCCAGCCGAGAGGGGATAAACTATGGCTACACCTTC	CASREGINYGYTF
TRBV7-9	once	TRBJ1-1	-	TGTGCCAGCAGCTTAGCCATGTACGGGCAGGGGAACACTGAAGCTTTCTTT	CASSLAMYGQGNTEAFF
TRBV11-2	-	TRBJ2-1	-	TGTGCCAGCAGCTTGGAGGGTTCCTACAATGAGCAGTTCTTC	CASSLEGSYNEQFF
TRBV4-2	-	TRBJ2-5	TRBD2	TGTGCCAGCAGCCAAGTATTAGCGGGTGGGGAGACCCAGTACTTC	CASSQVLAGGETQYF
TRBV11-3	-	TRBJ2-2	-	TGTGCCAGCAGCTTATGGGAGGTTAACACCGGGGAGCTGTTTTTT	CASSLWEVNTGELFF
TRBV16	-	TRBJ1-2	-	TGTGCCAGCAGCCAATCCTTGGGGTATGGCTACACCTTC	CASSQSLGYGYTF
TRBV4-1	-	TRBJ2-5	-	TGCGCCAGCAGCCAAGCTTCGGACTGGCTCTATCAAGAGACCCAGTACTTC	CASSQASDWLYQETQYF
TRBV10-3	-	TRBJ2-1	TRBD1	TGTGCCATCAGCAGACGGGGACAGGGGGACAATGAGCAGTTCTTC	CAISRRGQGDNEQFF
TRBV12-2	-	TRBJ2-3	-	TGTGCAAGTCGCTTAGGAGCGGGGGATACGCAGTATTTT	CASRLGAGDTQYF
TRBV11-2	-	TRBJ2-3	-	TGTGCCAGCAGCTTATGGGCAGATACGCAGTATTTT	CASSLWADTQYF
TRBV5-1	-	TRBJ1-1	-	TGCGCCAGCAGCTTTAATCCAGGGGCGACTGAAGCTTTCTTT	CASSFNPGATEAFF
TRBV19	once	TRBJ2-3	TRBD2	TGTGCCAGTAGTATAAGTTCTAGCGGGTTTGTGTATACGCAGTATTTT	CASSISSSGFVYTQYF
TRBV28	-	TRBJ2-7	-	TGTGCCAGCAGACCAGGCGTACTGGACGACGATTCTACCAGCTCCTACGAGCAGTACTTC	CASRPGVLDDDSTSSYEQYF
TRBV15	-	TRBJ1-5	-	TGTGCCACCAGCAGAGATAGAGGGTATGGGGGAAATCAGCCCCAGCATTTT	CATSRDRGYGGNQPQHF
TRBV9	-	TRBJ1-2	-	TGTGCCAGCAGCTTCGCCGTGGGGGGGCCTAACTATGGCTACACCTTC	CASSFAVGGPNYGYTF